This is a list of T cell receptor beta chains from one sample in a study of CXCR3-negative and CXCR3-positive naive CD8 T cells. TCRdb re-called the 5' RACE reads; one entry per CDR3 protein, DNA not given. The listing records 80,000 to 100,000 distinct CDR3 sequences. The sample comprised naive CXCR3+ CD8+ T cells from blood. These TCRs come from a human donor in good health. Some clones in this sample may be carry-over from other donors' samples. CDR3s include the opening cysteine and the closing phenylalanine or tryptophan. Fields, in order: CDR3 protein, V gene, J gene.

cdr3_aa: CASSLTGAMNTEAFF; v_call: TRBV5-1; j_call: TRBJ1-1
cdr3_aa: CASGGSGVSYNEQFF; v_call: TRBV7-9; j_call: TRBJ2-1
cdr3_aa: CASSLGGTGSYEQYF; v_call: TRBV7-6; j_call: TRBJ2-7
cdr3_aa: CASSQVEIPGGKYEQYF; v_call: TRBV4-1; j_call: TRBJ2-7
cdr3_aa: CASSQTGYYGYTF; v_call: TRBV3-1; j_call: TRBJ1-2
cdr3_aa: CASSPTGFEQYF; v_call: TRBV7-8; j_call: TRBJ2-7
cdr3_aa: CASRQAAGEQFF; v_call: TRBV13; j_call: TRBJ2-1
cdr3_aa: CASSLGRVQETQYF; v_call: TRBV28; j_call: TRBJ2-5
cdr3_aa: CASLGPNQPQHF; v_call: TRBV12-3/TRBV12-4; j_call: TRBJ1-5
cdr3_aa: CASSYSGARNQPQHF; v_call: TRBV6-5; j_call: TRBJ1-5
cdr3_aa: CASSPGGGPYEQYF; v_call: TRBV18; j_call: TRBJ2-7
cdr3_aa: CATSGQGYYEQYF; v_call: TRBV15; j_call: TRBJ2-7
cdr3_aa: CASSSLAGPYEQYF; v_call: TRBV28; j_call: TRBJ2-7
cdr3_aa: CASSLRGSGSNQPQHF; v_call: TRBV13; j_call: TRBJ1-5
cdr3_aa: CSVGPTEWLTEAFF; v_call: TRBV29-1; j_call: TRBJ1-1
cdr3_aa: CASSLVGENTGELFF; v_call: TRBV12-5; j_call: TRBJ2-2
cdr3_aa: CASRPGTGFAEAFF; v_call: TRBV7-9; j_call: TRBJ1-1
cdr3_aa: CSAGRLAGAAEQYF; v_call: TRBV20-1; j_call: TRBJ2-7
cdr3_aa: CASSFPRQGAYNEQFF; v_call: TRBV7-9; j_call: TRBJ2-1
cdr3_aa: CASGLTGEVGELFF; v_call: TRBV7-9; j_call: TRBJ2-2
cdr3_aa: CASSLGEGGSAFF; v_call: TRBV13; j_call: TRBJ1-1
cdr3_aa: CASSLLNRDTEAFF; v_call: TRBV7-2; j_call: TRBJ1-1
cdr3_aa: CASSQGGSDTQYF; v_call: TRBV28; j_call: TRBJ2-3
cdr3_aa: CSVEGVQGGNTEAFF; v_call: TRBV29-1; j_call: TRBJ1-1
cdr3_aa: CASSYPGGDRGSNEQFF; v_call: TRBV6-2/TRBV6-3; j_call: TRBJ2-1
cdr3_aa: CASTIGLLNEQFF; v_call: TRBV12-3/TRBV12-4; j_call: TRBJ2-1
cdr3_aa: CASSSGGTGELFF; v_call: TRBV7-8; j_call: TRBJ2-2
cdr3_aa: CASSSPNEQYF; v_call: TRBV7-9; j_call: TRBJ2-7
cdr3_aa: CASSAWGSDTGELFF; v_call: TRBV11-3; j_call: TRBJ2-2
cdr3_aa: CASSPPSGSEQFF; v_call: TRBV18; j_call: TRBJ2-1
cdr3_aa: CSARPLTPGLGTDTQYF; v_call: TRBV20-1; j_call: TRBJ2-3
cdr3_aa: CASSQTEGDRAYNEQFF; v_call: TRBV4-1; j_call: TRBJ2-1
cdr3_aa: CASSLSRGQSRSYEQYF; v_call: TRBV5-5; j_call: TRBJ2-7
cdr3_aa: CASSLGPSIVPGNEQFF; v_call: TRBV7-7; j_call: TRBJ2-1
cdr3_aa: CASSLPGQGFHEQYF; v_call: TRBV12-3/TRBV12-4; j_call: TRBJ2-7
cdr3_aa: CASSPPLYEQYF; v_call: TRBV28; j_call: TRBJ2-7
cdr3_aa: CASSELTRGTGVGYTF; v_call: TRBV12-3/TRBV12-4; j_call: TRBJ1-2
cdr3_aa: CASIGLPMNTEAFF; v_call: TRBV19; j_call: TRBJ1-1
cdr3_aa: CASSQAADTQYF; v_call: TRBV3-1; j_call: TRBJ2-3
cdr3_aa: CASSRTVGDTEAFF; v_call: TRBV7-9; j_call: TRBJ1-1
cdr3_aa: CAIGDRAYNEQFF; v_call: TRBV7-8; j_call: TRBJ2-1
cdr3_aa: CSVDGPLGEQYF; v_call: TRBV29-1; j_call: TRBJ2-7
cdr3_aa: CASSLRRPGFDEQFF; v_call: TRBV5-1; j_call: TRBJ2-1
cdr3_aa: CASSLGSRGDTQYF; v_call: TRBV28; j_call: TRBJ2-3
cdr3_aa: CSVSDGYSYEQYF; v_call: TRBV29-1; j_call: TRBJ2-7
cdr3_aa: CASFPGHPNYGYTF; v_call: TRBV6-5; j_call: TRBJ1-2
cdr3_aa: CASSLDPGTYEQYF; v_call: TRBV11-2; j_call: TRBJ2-7